The T cell receptor beta chain described here comes from a study of shared clonotypes between healthy human individuals (TCRdb year 2020). General notes on the study: The cohort included a few men and a couple of women between 18 and 49 years of age. For each donor, CD4 naive and CD4 memory were each given three plates, CD8 naive was given two plates, and CD8 memory was given one plate. The study deeply sequenced blood TCR repertoires of about 5 healthy adults to estimate repertoire size and the extent of clonotype sharing between individuals. Libraries were prepared and TCR repertoires were sequenced by different laboratories using diverse techniques, in order to increase sequencing depth and limit assay-specific biases. Each donor's leukapheresis produced roughly between roughly 0.85 and 9 billion PBMCs. Beyond this particular receptor, the publication reports: Sharing across a few donors was observed for roughly 5% of naive CD4, about 3.2% of naive CD8, over 2% of memory CD4, and over 0.3% of memory CD8 clonotypes. Because the study included a small number of donors, the genetic and exposure-history diversity represented was limited. Pairwise subsampling indicated that sequencing depth was expected to affect the degree of clonotype sharing among donors. Higher generation probabilities were observed for clonotypes shared by all four sorted-subset donors than for non-shared clonotypes. Rarefaction of sorted-subset datasets indicated incomplete sequencing despite the large sequencing depth. Estimated clonotype richness was generally larger for naive than for memory subsets. Sampling was restricted to blood, and TCR repertoires in tissues likely differ from the TCR repertoires found in blood.

Donors were healthy HIV-negative adults with no recently reported acute infections or vaccinations. All donors were Caucasian adults living in Nashville, Tennessee, USA. CD4+ T cells were enriched through magnetic negative selection, after which naive cells were positively selected on CD45RA and the remaining negative fraction served as the memory subset. Blood was collected by leukapheresis, and PBMCs were isolated by Ficoll-Histopaque density gradient centrifugation and then cryopreserved in liquid nitrogen vapor phase. Analytical flow cytometry was used to check the purity and quantity of each magnetically sorted T cell population. Genomic DNA was isolated from every sorted fraction and measured by UV absorbance on a Nanodrop 2000c. Details on this clone: Its antigen is not yet known. The record has no base qualities; no much larger clone is one base away.

TCR CDR3 regions were amplified from genomic DNA by multiplex PCR using the deep immunoSEQ assay. Extracted genomic DNA from each cell subset was spread evenly across all wells of several immunoSEQ 96-well plates, with each plate serving as a replicate. For sorted subsets, approximately 190 ng genomic DNA, equal to some 28,000 T cell genomes, was loaded into each replicate PCR. The purified libraries were quantified using a Qubit 3.0 fluorometer, sized with a Bioanalyzer 2100, and then quantified again using the KAPA Library Quantification kit. Each immunoSEQ 96-well plate was sequenced on its own single-read 150-cycle Illumina NextSeq 550 flow cell. Regarding the original processing steps: Because the immunoSEQ output held only junctional sequences and lacked quality scores, the filtering could not match the filtering applied to full-length reads. To assign V/J genes and CDR3, sequences were annotated using PyIR, a Python wrapper for IgBLAST v1.9, with IMGT germline references. Reads with weak V/J assignments (E-value above 1e-6), missing CDR3, stop codons, out-of-frame junctions, or ambiguous translated residues were removed. A V3J clonotype was defined by an identical inferred V gene, J gene, and CDR3 amino acid sequence. Percentage overlap between repertoires was computed as shared unique clonotypes divided by the size of the smaller repertoire. Three approaches were used to assess repertoire richness: RTK rarefaction, the Chao1 estimator, and Recon v2.1 estimates of unobserved clonotypes. For all TCRbeta clonotypes obtained by the gDNA method from four donors, generation probabilities were computed with OLGA. What TCRdb holds here is the immuneACCESS table cut down to in-frame rearrangements. Part of the clones is not present; checked against another copy, under half of the missing clones reflect an unresolved V gene, and the others are unexplained. V, J and clone size are those of that table, while D and trimming were read from the DNA. The sample table shows 1,400,000 or so clones, and approximately 98.5% are seen once. The ten largest clones take up 0.3% to 0.45% of the sample.

The source is a man aged 25-45 years in good health. The sequenced sample consisted of naive CD4+ T cells sorted from blood. The cell subset or site label corresponds to: CD45RA+ positively selected.

The CDR3 region reads CASSLYPGQPYEQYF. In nucleotides, the sequence is TGTGCCAGCTCACTCTATCCGGGACAGCCCTACGAGCAGTACTTC. Recombination joined TRBV18 with TRBJ2-7, and TRBD1 aligns with 7 junction nucleotides. Sequences KGHSH (CDR1) and LQKENI (CDR2) are obtained from the germline V gene. Here V drops 4 bases and J drops 2 bases, and the junction holds 8 bases not matched to any gene. The CDR3 measures 15 amino acids from cysteine to phenylalanine. Only the CDR3 region is kept as DNA, spanning 45 bases read in frame from base 1.